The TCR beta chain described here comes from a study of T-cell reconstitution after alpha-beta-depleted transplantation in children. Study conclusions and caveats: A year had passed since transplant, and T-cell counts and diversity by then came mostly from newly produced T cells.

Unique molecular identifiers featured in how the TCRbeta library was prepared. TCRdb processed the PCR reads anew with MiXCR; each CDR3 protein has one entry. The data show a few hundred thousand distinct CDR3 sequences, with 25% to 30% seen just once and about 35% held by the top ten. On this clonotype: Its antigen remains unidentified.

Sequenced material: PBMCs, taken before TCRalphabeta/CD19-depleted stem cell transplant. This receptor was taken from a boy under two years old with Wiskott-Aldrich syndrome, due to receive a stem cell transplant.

Written as DNA, the CDR3 is TGTGCCAGCAGTACCGAACCTGGGACCCAGTACTTC. Translated, it gives CASSTEPGTQYF. The genes are TRBV7-9 and TRBJ2-5; no definite D call. The CDR3 contains 12 residues. Per the germline V gene, CDR1 is SEHNR and CDR2 is FQNEAQ (reference sequence). Trimming took off 6 bases at V and 7 bases at J, with 12 bases between the two ends. The full variable domain, in which reference TRBV7-9 and TRBJ2-5 provide the parts outside the CDR3, is DTGVSQNPRHKITKRGQNVTFRCDPISEHNRLYWYRQTLGQGPEFLTYFQNEAQLEKSRLLSDRFSAERPKGSFSTLEIQRTEQGDSAMYLCASSTEPGTQYFGPGTRLLVL.